Reported below is one T cell receptor (beta chain). What it recognizes is unknown. This sample is part of a study of identical twins. Broader study findings: For monozygotic twins, models underestimated out-of-frame TCR alpha sharing. The degree of excess twin sharing was weaker in beta out-of-frame sequences. Insertions were fewer in abundant cord blood beta clonotypes, whereas memory repertoires showed none of this pattern. Cross-sectional statistical analysis was relied on for the conclusions, without the same donors being followed.

TCRdb re-analysed the 5' RACE reads in MiXCR, keeping a single row per CDR3 protein. The repertoire consists of 1.5 million or so distinct CDR3 sequences, with about 32% occurring once and the leading ten covering 0.25% to 0.3%. Trimming removed 2 bases at V and 3 bases at J, with 15 bases between. Germline V gene sequence: CDR1 ENHRY, CDR2 SYGVKD. The CDR3 sequence is 16 residues long. Sequencing was done on a sample of cord blood. This receptor was identified in a newborn girl in good health. J is TRBJ2-3 and V is TRBV10-3, with D unclear. The CDR3, as DNA: TGTGCCATCAGTGAGGCCAACGCAAGAGGAACAGATACGCAGTATTTT. This encodes CAISEANARGTDTQYF.